This T cell receptor beta chain was retrieved from a study of OX40 agonist ivuxolimab in advanced cancers. The V end was cut by 3 bases, the J end by 3 bases, with 8 bases between. The CDR3 is 13 amino acids. In germline, CDR1 is KGHSH, CDR2 LQKENI. Profiling relied on immunoSEQ multiplex PCR, and the TCRdb table lists in-frame clones only, not all of them. Of 80,000 or so clones in the sample, roughly 86% are singletons; the top ten hold nearly 8%. The TCR was taken from an adult with an advanced solid tumor such as melanoma, head and neck, liver or kidney cancer. This chain uses TRBV18 with TRBJ1-2; D remains ambiguous. The source was CD4+ or CD8+ T cells sorted from blood, collected in a trial of the OX40 agonist ivuxolimab. The CDR3 loop reads CASSPTTYYGYTF. The CDR3 DNA reads TGTGCCAGCTCACCTACGACCTACTATGGCTACACCTTC. Supplemented by reference TRBV18 and TRBJ1-2, the full variable domain reads NAGVMQNPRHLVRRRGQEARLRCSPMKGHSHVYWYRQLPEEGLKFMVYLQKENIIDESGMPKERFSAEFPKEGPSILRIQQVVRGDSAAYFCASSPTTYYGYTFGSGTRLTVV.